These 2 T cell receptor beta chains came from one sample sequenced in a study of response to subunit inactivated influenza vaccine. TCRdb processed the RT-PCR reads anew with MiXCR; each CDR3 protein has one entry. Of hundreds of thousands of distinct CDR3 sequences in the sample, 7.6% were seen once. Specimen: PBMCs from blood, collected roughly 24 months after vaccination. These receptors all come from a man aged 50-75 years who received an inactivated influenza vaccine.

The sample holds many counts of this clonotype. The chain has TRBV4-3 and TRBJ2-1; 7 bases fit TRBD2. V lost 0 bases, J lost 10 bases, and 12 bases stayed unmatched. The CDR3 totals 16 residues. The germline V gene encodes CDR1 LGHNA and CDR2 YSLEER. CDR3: CASSQEGGLTPIEQFF. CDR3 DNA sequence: TGCGCCAGCAGCCAAGAGGGGGGACTAACCCCCATCGAGCAGTTCTTC.

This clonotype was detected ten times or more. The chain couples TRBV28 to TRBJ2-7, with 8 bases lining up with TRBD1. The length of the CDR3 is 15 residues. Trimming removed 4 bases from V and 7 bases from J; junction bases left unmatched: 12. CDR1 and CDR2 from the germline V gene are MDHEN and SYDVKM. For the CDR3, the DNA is TGTGCCAGCAGTTCATCCGGGACAGGAGCGACTGAGCAGTACTTC. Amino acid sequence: CASSSSGTGATEQYF.